This T cell receptor (beta chain) was observed in a study of T cell responses to AZD1222 COVID-19 vaccine. Repertoires were generated with immunoSEQ multiplex PCR, while TCRdb's copy carries only in-frame clones and drops some. The data show more than 250,000 clones, approximately 93% seen once. The CDR3 is made up of 14 amino acids. V was trimmed by 4 bases and J by 2 bases, leaving 8 bases between them. Looked up from germline, CDR1 is LGHNA and CDR2 is YNFKEQ. This chain joins TRBV4-2 and TRBJ2-2, with D maybe TRBD1 (5 bases). This receptor was identified in an adult in good health. This sample comprised peripheral blood, obtained on day 0 of AZD1222 vaccination. In DNA form, the CDR3 reads TGTGCCAGCAGCCGTCAGGGAAACACCGGGGAGCTGTTTTTT. Translated: CASSRQGNTGELFF.